This entry features one T cell receptor (beta chain) sequence. Its antigen is still unknown. The data stem from a study of Ad26.COV2.S vaccination and SARS-CoV-2 variants. Study-level background: Donor was one of the participants in the Ad26.COV2.S arm of the COV1001 trial. Donor got 5x10^10 or 1x10^11 viral particles of Ad26.COV2.S.

Profiled with immunoSEQ multiplex PCR; TCRdb holds only in-frame clones, not every one. The sample has about 400,000 clones, around four fifths seen once; the top ten hold about 8%. Overall study results and limits: Estimates derived from TCR breadth and depth analyses may have underestimated total T cell responses. Spike-specific TCR breadth ran higher among vaccine recipients than placebo recipients.

Regarding treatment: approximately 18 received Ad26.COV2.S at low or high dose, single or two shots; five or six received placebo; per-sample allocation not given. Samples analyzed were those drawn on day 63 after the first vaccine or placebo injection. The germline V and J ends were trimmed by 0 bases and 6 bases, with 11 bases remaining between them. The germline V gene has CDR1 SGHRS and CDR2 YFSETQ. The CDR3 extends over 14 amino acids. The starting material was peripheral blood, obtained in a trial of Ad26.COV2.S vaccine versus placebo. This TCR was recovered from a person between 18 and 59 years old who received the Ad26.COV2.S COVID-19 vaccine or a placebo. The rearrangement joins TRBV5-1 to TRBJ2-3, with TRBD1 as a possible D gene (6 bases). DNA for the CDR3: TGCGCCAGCAGCTTGGCCCTGGGGGCCGATACGCAGTATTTT. This codes for CASSLALGADTQYF.